The rows below give T cell receptor beta chains drawn from one sample of a study of OX40 agonist ivuxolimab in advanced cancers. Clones were sequenced by immunoSEQ multiplex PCR, and TCRdb holds only the in-frame ones, with some missing. Altogether 50,000 to 55,000 clones are present, more than 70% being singletons, with the ten largest covering 1.5%. The specimen comprised CD4+ or CD8+ T cells sorted from blood, sampled in a trial of the OX40 agonist ivuxolimab. The receptors were sampled from an adult with an advanced solid tumor such as melanoma, head and neck, liver or kidney cancer. Each CDR3 is given with its conserved first and last residue. A D gene is named only where the DNA matches it firmly. The size field is filled for only some rows; it gives once, few, many or a size class.

TGTGCCAGCAGCTTAACCCGAAACGGGCAGTACTTC,CASSLTRNGQYF,.,.,TRBV7-8,TRBJ2-7
TGCGCCAGCAGCCACTCATCACAGGGAGAAGGGACAGATACGCAGTATTTT,CASSHSSQGEGTDTQYF,.,.,TRBV4-1,TRBJ2-3
TGTGCCAGCAGCCTCACAGGGGCCACATCTGGGGCCAACGTCCTGACTTTC,CASSLTGATSGANVLTF,.,TRBD1,TRBV5-8,TRBJ2-6
TGTGCCAGCAGCCCCGACGGGGGTTACAATGAGCAGTTCTTC,CASSPDGGYNEQFF,.,.,TRBV11-3,TRBJ2-1
TGTGCCAGCAGGGCGCCCGGCAATCAGCCCCAGCATTTT,CASRAPGNQPQHF,.,.,TRBV6-5,TRBJ1-5
TGTGCCAGCAGCTTAATGCTTCCTGGGGGCCGCAATCAGCCCCAGCATTTT,CASSLMLPGGRNQPQHF,.,.,TRBV11-2,TRBJ1-5
TGCAGTGCTACCTCGGAGCCGAGGGCTTTCTTT,CSATSEPRAFF,.,.,TRBV20-1,TRBJ1-1
TGCAGCGTTGGTGAGCAGTTCTTC,CSVGEQFF,.,.,TRBV29-1,TRBJ2-1
TGTGCCAGCAGCTTAACTGCCACGGGCGAGCAGTACTTC,CASSLTATGEQYF,.,.,TRBV7-3,TRBJ2-7
TGTGCCAGCAGCTTGGGTTCCGGGAGTGGCTACACCTTC,CASSLGSGSGYTF,.,.,TRBV5-6,TRBJ1-2
TGCGCCAGCAGCTTGGATCGGGGCGAGCAGTACTTC,CASSLDRGEQYF,.,.,TRBV5-1,TRBJ2-7
TGTGCCAGCAGCTTCGGGGGTACCTATAATTCACCCCTCCACTTT,CASSFGGTYNSPLHF,.,.,TRBV7-2,TRBJ1-6
TGTGCCAGCAGTGACGAGAGGTACTCTGGAAACACCATATATTTT,CASSDERYSGNTIYF,.,.,TRBV9,TRBJ1-3
TGTGCCAGCAGTGTTGGAGGGAATAGCAATCAGCCCCAGCATTTT,CASSVGGNSNQPQHF,.,.,TRBV6-1,TRBJ1-5
TGTGCCAGCAGCGTTGACAGGGCTACTACCAGCACAGATACGCAGTATTTT,CASSVDRATTSTDTQYF,.,TRBD1,TRBV5-6,TRBJ2-3
TGTGCCAGCTCCCCACAAGGAGGATACTCCTACAATGAGCAGTTCTTC,CASSPQGGYSYNEQFF,.,.,TRBV18,TRBJ2-1
TGTGCCAGCAGCTCACAAGCGGGGGGGTTCTCAGATACGCAGTATTTT,CASSSQAGGFSDTQYF,.,TRBD2,TRBV9,TRBJ2-3
TGCAGCGTTAGGCTATCCTCCTACAATGAGCAGTTCTTC,CSVRLSSYNEQFF,once,.,TRBV29-1,TRBJ2-1
TGTGCCAGCAGCTTAGGGCTTGCAGGGGCGAACACTGAAGCTTTCTTT,CASSLGLAGANTEAFF,.,.,TRBV7-9,TRBJ1-1
TGTGCCAGCAGTTCCCGACAGGTGGGAAGTGGAGGCTACACCTTC,CASSSRQVGSGGYTF,.,.,TRBV28,TRBJ1-2
TGTGCCACCGGGGTGGGACAGGGGGCCTACGAGCAGTACTTC,CATGVGQGAYEQYF,.,TRBD1,TRBV19,TRBJ2-7
TGCGCCAGCTACTCACTAGCGGGGGGATCAGATACGCAGTATTTT,CASYSLAGGSDTQYF,.,TRBD2,TRBV5-1,TRBJ2-3
TGTGCCAGCAGCCCGGTCCCGAACACTGAAGCTTTCTTT,CASSPVPNTEAFF,.,.,TRBV6-5,TRBJ1-1
TGTGCCTGGAGTGTATCCCGCGGCAGGGGAGAACTGTTTTTT,CAWSVSRGRGELFF,.,.,TRBV30,TRBJ1-4
TGTGCCAGCAGCCCCCCAGGGTCCAACAATGAGCAGTTCTTC,CASSPPGSNNEQFF,.,.,TRBV7-9,TRBJ2-1
TGCGCCAGCAGCCCGGGGCTCGACCAAGAGACCCAGTACTTC,CASSPGLDQETQYF,.,.,TRBV5-1,TRBJ2-5